These T cell receptor beta chains were read from a single sample in a study of T cells in tumors after PD-1 blockade. The protocol was immunoSEQ multiplex PCR, while the TCRdb copy is restricted to in-frame clones and leaves out a portion. This table has under 40,000 clones, roughly 73% appearing once. The sample in question was PBMCs, obtained after anti-PD-1 treatment. The receptor source for this set is a human donor with basal cell carcinoma. Both conserved end residues are part of each CDR3. A D gene is named only where the DNA matches it firmly. Rows may omit the clone size; those that give it use once, few, many or a size class.

. | TRBJ2-1 | TRBD2 | TRBV7-9 | TGTGCCAGCAGCCGACTAGCGGGAGGGTTCAATGAGCAGTTCTTC | CASSRLAGGFNEQFF
once | TRBJ2-1 | . | TRBV19 | TGTGCCAGTAGTATCCGTGGGCTAGAGCAGTTCTTC | CASSIRGLEQFF
medium-sized | TRBJ2-1 | . | TRBV27 | TGTGCCAGCAGTTTACCAAACAATGAGCAGTTCTTC | CASSLPNNEQFF
few | TRBJ1-6 | . | TRBV2 | TGTGCCAGCACGAGGAGCTCCTATAATTCACCCCTCCACTTT | CASTRSSYNSPLHF
. | TRBJ2-7 | . | TRBV5-6 | TGTGCCAGCAGCTTGTTGGAGGGGGGCTACGAGCAGTACTTC | CASSLLEGGYEQYF
. | TRBJ2-1 | . | TRBV5-1 | TGCGCCAGCAGCCCGAATCACCGGGACTCGCATAATGAGCAGTTCTTC | CASSPNHRDSHNEQFF
. | TRBJ1-2 | . | TRBV28 | TGTGCCAGCAACAGGTCCCCCTCGAGTCGCTATGGCTACACCTTC | CASNRSPSSRYGYTF
. | TRBJ2-2 | TRBD1 | TRBV5-6 | TGTGCCAGCAGTAGGCCAGGGGGCGCCACCGGGGAGCTGTTTTTT | CASSRPGGATGELFF
. | TRBJ1-2 | . | TRBV24-1 | TGTGCCACCAGTGATCGGGGCGGCTACACCTTC | CATSDRGGYTF
once | TRBJ1-4 | . | TRBV5-5 | TGTGCCAGCAGCCCGCCAGCTAATGAAAAACTGTTTTTT | CASSPPANEKLFF
few | TRBJ2-7 | . | TRBV6-5 | TGTGCCAGCAGTAACCCTAGAGGACAGCAGTACTTC | CASSNPRGQQYF
many | TRBJ2-7 | . | TRBV7-9 | TGTGCCAGCAGCTCCCCCCCTACTAATGGCGAGCAGTACTTC | CASSSPPTNGEQYF
. | TRBJ2-1 | TRBD2 | TRBV11-3 | TGTGCCAGCAGCTTAGAGCTAGCGGGGAGCTCCTACAATGAGCAGTTCTTC | CASSLELAGSSYNEQFF
. | TRBJ1-5 | . | TRBV15 | TGTGCCACCAGCAGAGAGGCGGCGGTGCCCCAGCATTTT | CATSREAAVPQHF
. | TRBJ2-5 | . | TRBV18 | TGTGCCAGCTCACCAGAGGGTCTTAAGACCCAGTACTTC | CASSPEGLKTQYF
. | TRBJ2-2 | TRBD1 | TRBV3-1/TRBV3-2 | TGTGCCAGCAGTCGATACGACAGGGTGGGCACCGGGGAGCTGTTTTTT | CASSRYDRVGTGELFF
. | TRBJ1-5 | TRBD1 | TRBV6-6 | TGTGCCAGCAGTGATCAGGGGGGTCAGCCCCAGCATTTT | CASSDQGGQPQHF
few | TRBJ2-7 | . | TRBV5-4 | TGTGCCAGCAGCCGCGAAGGGGCCAGGGGAAATATCCACGAGCAGTACTTC | CASSREGARGNIHEQYF
. | TRBJ1-3 | . | TRBV9 | TGTGCCAGCAGTTCCGGGGGGGCACACAGAAGCTCTGGAAACACCATATATTTT | CASSSGGAHRSSGNTIYF
. | TRBJ1-6 | . | TRBV11-3 | TGTGCCAGCAGCTTAGGACAGGACAATTCACCCCTCCACTTT | CASSLGQDNSPLHF
. | TRBJ2-3 | TRBD2 | TRBV24-1 | TGTGCCACGAAGTCCGGGACTAGCGGAACAGATACGCAGTATTTT | CATKSGTSGTDTQYF
. | TRBJ2-1 | . | TRBV12-3/TRBV12-4 | TGTGCCAGCACCCGCCTGTTAGGGGATGAGCAGTTCTTC | CASTRLLGDEQFF
. | TRBJ2-7 | TRBD1 | TRBV5-5 | TGTGCCAGCAGATCGGGGACAGGGTCCTACGAGCAGTACTTC | CASRSGTGSYEQYF
. | TRBJ1-5 | TRBD1 | TRBV19 | TGTGCCAGTAGTTCAGGGGGGGACCACCTCAATCAGCCCCAGCATTTT | CASSSGGDHLNQPQHF